This TCR beta chain was identified in a study of cytomegalovirus exposure and HLA in healthy donors. Study observations and caveats: The records held CMV serostatus as the only immune exposure information. The study put 150 or so TCR beta chains on its list as cytomegalovirus-associated.

About this clone: As yet, its antigen is unknown.

60 Vbeta and 13 Jbeta primers were used in PCR. Data came from immunoSEQ multiplex PCR; TCRdb stores just in-frame clones and leaves some out. The repertoire holds some 200,000 clones, with 80% to 85% as singletons. Germline assignment: CDR1 SGHNT and CDR2 YYREEE (reference sequence). CDR3 size: 16 residues. The trim removed 4 bases at V and 1 base at J, leaving 6 bases unmatched. The source of this sequence is a woman under 30 in good health and CMV-seronegative. The gene calls are TRBV5-4 and TRBJ2-5; 11 bases fit TRBD2. The sample comprised PBMCs. CDR3 sequence (DNA): TGTGCCAGCAGCACAACTAGCGGGGGACCCCAAGAGACCCAGTACTTC. Its translation is CASSTTSGGPQETQYF.